The 20 T cell receptor beta chains below were found in one sample sequenced in a study of low-dose radiotherapy and immunotherapy resistance in tumors. TRAV and TRBV primers primed cDNA for both TCRalpha and TCRbeta. TCRs were amplified for approximately 21 PCR cycles with a constant-region primer and V-primer adapter. Each CDR3 protein is one row after TCRdb ran MiXCR on the reads. This table has 95,000 to 100,000 distinct CDR3 sequences, 20% appearing once. Time point meaning: after trial treatment. The treatment is: LDRT plus nivolumab, ipilimumab, low-dose cyclophosphamide and aspirin (RACIN trial). Sequenced here: PBMCs, sampled after low-dose radiotherapy plus immunotherapy. The receptors here all came from a male donor with prostate cancer.

The chain combines TRBV30 with TRBJ2-1; D perhaps matches TRBD2 (7 bases). There are 13 residues in the CDR3. CDR1 is GTSNPN, CDR2 SVGIG, per germline (reference sequence). Trimming removed 2 bases at V and 9 bases at J, with 14 bases between. The CDR3 here is CAWSKGGDGEQFF. CDR3 in DNA: TGTGCCTGGAGTAAGGGGGGGGACGGTGAGCAGTTCTTC.

This clonotype was detected ten times or more. The CDR3, as DNA: TGTGCCAGCAGCACCGGTCGGCAAGAGACCCAGTACTTC. As protein: CASSTGRQETQYF. V and J are TRBV3-1 and TRBJ2-5; no clear D gene. The ends were cut back, 5 bases at V and 2 bases at J, with 9 bases in the middle. CDR3 length equals 13 residues. Germline loops: CDR1 LGHDT, CDR2 YNNKEL (reference sequence).

This clonotype has ten or more counts. V and J are TRBV5-5 and TRBJ1-5; possible D gene TRBD1, 5 bases. V was clipped by 4 bases and J by 5 bases, with 13 bases between them. The CDR3 extends over 14 amino acids. The V gene's germline CDR1 is SGHKS and CDR2 YYEKEE (reference sequence). The CDR3 region is CASSLALGDQPQHF. CDR3 nucleotide sequence: TGTGCCAGCAGCCTCGCCCTGGGGGATCAGCCCCAGCATTTT.

The chain uses TRBV7-2 and TRBJ1-2; 8 nucleotides match TRBD1. J gave up 4 bases and V 4 bases, and 14 bases lay outside the gene matches. CDR1 is SGHTA, CDR2 FQGNSA, per germline. The CDR3 is 17 residues long. Here the CDR3 DNA reads TGTGCCAGCAGCTCCCAGACAGGGGCAAGCCTCCTCTATGGCTACACCTTC. This sequence encodes CASSSQTGASLLYGYTF.

This clonotype was recorded at least ten times. The V call is TRBV15, the J call TRBJ2-3, with D perhaps matching TRBD1 (6 bases). The germline V gene encodes CDR1 LNHNV and CDR2 YYDKDF (reference sequence). This CDR3 is 14 amino acids long. Trimming removed 0 bases at V and 6 bases at J, with 10 bases between. Here the CDR3 DNA reads TGTGCCACCAGCAGAGACAGGGGTTTGGATACGCAGTATTTT. Translated, it gives CATSRDRGLDTQYF.

This clonotype was counted a single time. Only one base separates this from a far larger clonotype, so it likely reflects a read error. The J gene is TRBJ1-5, the V gene TRBV7-3; tentatively, D is TRBD1 (5 bases). The CDR3 has 14 amino acids. The V gene's germline CDR1 is SGHTA and CDR2 FQGTGA. CDR3 sequence (DNA): TGTGCCTGCAGCCCAAGGGGCAACGGTCAGCCCCAGCATTTT. Translating gives CACSPRGNGQPQHF.

A remark on this clonotype: A clone one base away is much larger, so this may be a read error. The chain is built from TRBV7-6 and TRBJ2-2; D is perhaps TRBD2 (6 bases). The germline V gene encodes CDR1 SGHVS and CDR2 FNYEAQ. The length of the CDR3 is 14 residues. The CDR3 loop reads CARSSGLYTGELFF. In DNA, the CDR3 is TGTGCCAGAAGCTCGGGACTCTACACCGGGGAGCTGTTTTTT.

This clonotype was picked up many times. The chain links TRBV4-1 to TRBJ2-4; tentatively, D is TRBD1 or TRBD2 (5 bases each). This CDR3 has 16 residues. Deletions cut 2 bases from V and 3 bases from J, with 14 bases between. Germline V lookup: CDR1 MGHRA, CDR2 YSYEKL. The chain's CDR3 is CASSQPYRDGKNIQYF. CDR3 nucleotide sequence: TGCGCCAGCAGCCAACCTTACCGGGACGGCAAAAACATTCAGTACTTC.

The gene calls are TRBV30 and TRBJ2-1, with D hard to call. The CDR3 length is 14 residues. Germline values: CDR1 GTSNPN, CDR2 SVGIG (reference sequence). V was shortened by 2 bases and J by 3 bases, with 11 bases between the two germline ends. Written as DNA, the CDR3 is TGTGCCTGGAGTAAGACCTTACGCTACAATGAGCAGTTCTTC. It specifies CAWSKTLRYNEQFF.

This clonotype was recorded at least ten times. The gene calls are TRBV7-2 and TRBJ2-1; 8 bases fit TRBD2. Germline loops: CDR1 SGHTA, CDR2 FQGNSA. The J segment lost 15 bases and the V segment lost 0 bases, leaving 16 bases of the junction unmatched. This CDR3 region has 16 residues. The CDR3 spells CASSLAGDPGTRGSFF. The CDR3 DNA reads as TGTGCCAGCAGCTTAGCGGGAGACCCCGGGACTAGAGGTTCGTTCTTC.

This clonotype was observed many times. The V call is TRBV7-2, the J call TRBJ2-3; D is unresolved. Germline V gives CDR1 SGHTA, CDR2 FQGNSA. The CDR3 has 15 residues. V was trimmed by 3 bases and J by 0 bases, leaving 10 bases between them. The CDR3 protein is CASSFGQYSTDTQYF. In nucleotides, the CDR3 is TGTGCCAGCAGCTTCGGGCAGTATAGCACAGATACGCAGTATTTT.

As for this clonotype: A far larger clone differs by one base, so this is likely a read error. The genes are TRBV9 and TRBJ2-5; 7 nucleotides align to TRBD1. The CDR3 length is 14 residues. Germline V gene data show CDR1 as SGDLS and CDR2 as YYNGEE. The V segment lost 7 bases and the J segment 3 bases; nucleotides outside the gene matches: 9. CDR3 region: CASCLAGTEETQYF. The CDR3 bases are TGTGCCAGCTGCCTAGCCGGGACAGAAGAGACCCAGTACTTC.

The V call is TRBV7-2, the J call TRBJ2-2; 8 nucleotides line up with TRBD2. V shed 3 bases and J 7 bases; nucleotides not matched to a gene: 7. The CDR3 is made up of 15 amino acids. CDR1 and CDR2 from the germline V gene are SGHTA and FQGNSA. The CDR3 protein is CASSFGGGRSGELFF. CDR3 coding DNA: TGTGCCAGCAGCTTTGGCGGGGGGAGGAGCGGGGAGCTGTTTTTT.

This clonotype has a count of ten or more. Here the CDR3 DNA reads TGTGCCACGCGGGGGGGGGTCACAGATACGCAGTATTTT. Its protein product is CATRGGVTDTQYF. This rearrangement joins TRBV24-1 to TRBJ2-3, with 9 bases lining up with TRBD2. The CDR3 is 13 residues long. The germline V gene has CDR1 KGHDR and CDR2 SFDVKD. With V trimmed by 10 bases and J by 2 bases, 3 bases remained unmatched.

There are many counts of this clonotype. At one end the junction does not follow the germline gene, possibly because of a read error. This chain joins TRBV2 and TRBJ1-3; D is perhaps TRBD1 (6 bases). Germline CDR1 reads SNHLY; CDR2 reads FYNNEI. The length of the CDR3 is 15 residues. The CDR3 sequence: CASSQARQAKNTIYF. The CDR3 DNA is TGTGCCAGCAGTCAAGCCCGACAGGCTAAAAACACCATATATTTT.

The V and J genes are TRBV5-1 and TRBJ2-1; 8 bases align to TRBD1. V lost 2 bases to trimming and J lost 6 bases; unmatched junction nucleotides: 10. This CDR3 region has 16 residues. Germline values: CDR1 SGHRS, CDR2 YFSETQ. DNA of the CDR3: TGCGCCAGCAGCTTAAGACAGGGGCAACAGGGCAATGAGCAGTTCTTC. Amino acids: CASSLRQGQQGNEQFF. The full variable domain, rest sourced from reference TRBV5-1 and TRBJ2-1, is KAGVTQTPRYLIKTRGQQVTLSCSPISGHRSVSWYQQTPGQGLQFLFEYFSETQRNKGNFPGRFSGRQFSNSRSEMNVSTLELGDSALYLCASSLRQGQQGNEQFFGPGTRLTVL.

At least ten counts were recorded for this clonotype. This chain uses TRBV14 with TRBJ2-7; D remains ambiguous. Trimming removed 2 bases at V and 4 bases at J, with 21 bases between. Germline CDR1 and CDR2: SGHDN and FVKESK. This CDR3 contains 17 residues. Here the CDR3 DNA reads TGTGCCAGCAGCCAACATCTGGAATCGGGCCGAGAGTACGAGCAGTACTTC. This codes for CASSQHLESGREYEQYF.

As concerns this clonotype: A far larger clone is just one base off, so this is likely a read error. The chain uses TRBV5-3 and TRBJ2-1; TRBD1 is a possible D gene (6 bases). TRBV5-3 is known as an ORF, though its function is uncertain. V lost 10 bases and J lost 9, with 17 bases in between. This CDR3 region has 12 residues. CDR3 residues: CAGSPPTGEQFF. CDR3 coding DNA: TGTGCCGGCAGCCCGCCGACAGGTGAGCAGTTCTTC.

In this sample, this clonotype turned up many times. The chain carries TRBV21-1 and TRBJ1-6. TRBV21-1 is recorded as a pseudogene. The CDR3 runs to 19 residues. CDR3 region: CASSTQKCWVRQSNSPLHF. CDR3 nucleotide sequence: TGTGCCAGCAGCACCCAAAAGTGCTGGGTCCGGCAGTCAAATTCACCCCTCCACTTT.

Many counts were recorded for this clonotype. The chain combines TRBV5-4 with TRBJ2-7; D may be TRBD1 (5 bases). This CDR3 region has 16 residues. Germline CDR1 SGHNT, CDR2 YYREEE (reference sequence). V was shortened by 0 bases and J by 4 bases, with 17 bases between the two germline ends. Here the CDR3 DNA reads TGTGCCAGCAGCTTGGGGTCCTCACAGGCAGGGTACGAGCAGTACTTC. Translating it yields CASSLGSSQAGYEQYF.